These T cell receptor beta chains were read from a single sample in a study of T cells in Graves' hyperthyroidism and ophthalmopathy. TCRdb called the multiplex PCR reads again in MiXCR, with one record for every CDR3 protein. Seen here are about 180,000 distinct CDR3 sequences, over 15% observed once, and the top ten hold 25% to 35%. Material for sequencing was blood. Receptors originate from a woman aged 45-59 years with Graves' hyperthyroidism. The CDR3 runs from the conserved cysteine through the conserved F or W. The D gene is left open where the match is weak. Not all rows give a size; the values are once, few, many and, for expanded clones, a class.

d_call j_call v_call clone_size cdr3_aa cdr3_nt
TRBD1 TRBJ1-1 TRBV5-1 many CASSSRTGGGPGTEAFF TGCGCCAGCAGCTCCCGGACAGGGGGCGGACCAGGCACTGAAGCTTTCTTT
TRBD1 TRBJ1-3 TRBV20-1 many CSAPGQGAVGNTIYF TGCAGTGCTCCCGGACAGGGGGCAGTTGGAAACACCATATATTTT
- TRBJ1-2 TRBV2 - CASSFRGVGGHTF TGTGCCAGCAGTTTCCGGGGGGTTGGTGGCCACACCTTC
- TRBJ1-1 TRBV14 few CASSQEKWQEEDKAFF TGTGCCAGCAGCCAAGAGAAGTGGCAGGAAGAGGATAAAGCTTTCTTT
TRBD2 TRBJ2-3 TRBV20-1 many CSASKRGGTDTQYF TGCAGTGCTTCTAAGCGGGGGGGCACAGATACGCAGTATTTT
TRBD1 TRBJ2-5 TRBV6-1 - CASSTGTGRGGQETQYF TGTGCCAGCAGTACCGGGACAGGGCGGGGCGGCCAAGAGACCCAGTACTTC
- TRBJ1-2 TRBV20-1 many CSARGTGNYGYTF TGCAGTGCTAGAGGGACGGGAAACTATGGCTACACCTTC
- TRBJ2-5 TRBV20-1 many CSARRGAEEGETQYF TGCAGTGCTAGAAGGGGAGCAGAGGAAGGAGAGACCCAGTACTTC
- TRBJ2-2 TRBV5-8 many CASSLEGEAYTGELFF TGTGCCAGCAGCTTGGAAGGGGAGGCGTACACCGGGGAGCTGTTTTTT
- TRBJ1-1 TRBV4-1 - CASSHPVMNTEAFF TGCGCCAGCAGCCATCCAGTAATGAACACTGAAGCTTTCTTT
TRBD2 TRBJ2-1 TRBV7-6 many CASSFSGGAPYNEQFF TGTGCCAGCAGCTTTAGCGGGGGGGCCCCATACAATGAGCAGTTCTTC
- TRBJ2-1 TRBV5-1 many CASSPGTAGLSNEQFF TGCGCCAGCAGCCCAGGCACGGCAGGGCTGTCCAATGAGCAGTTCTTC
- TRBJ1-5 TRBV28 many CASRAPYNQPQHF TGTGCCAGCAGGGCTCCATACAATCAGCCCCAGCATTTT
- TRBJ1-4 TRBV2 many CASSPGTWDEKLFF TGTGCCAGCTCCCCCGGGACCTGGGATGAAAAACTGTTTTTT
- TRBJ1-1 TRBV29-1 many CSAESGQLNTEAFF TGCAGCGCCGAGAGCGGACAATTGAACACTGAAGCTTTCTTT
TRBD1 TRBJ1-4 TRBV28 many CASSLEDRANEKLFF TGTGCCAGCAGTTTAGAAGACAGGGCAAATGAAAAACTGTTTTTT
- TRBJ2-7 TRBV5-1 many CASSLGGALYEQYF TGCGCCAGCAGCTTAGGAGGGGCCCTTTACGAGCAGTACTTC
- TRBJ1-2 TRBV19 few CASSIAWTDNYGYTF TGTGCCAGTAGTATAGCTTGGACAGACAACTATGGCTACACCTTC
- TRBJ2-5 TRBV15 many CATSYEGLAQYF TGTGCCACCAGCTACGAGGGGTTAGCCCAGTACTTC
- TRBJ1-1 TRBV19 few CASKRDLNTEAFF TGTGCCAGTAAGCGGGACTTGAACACTGAAGCTTTCTTT
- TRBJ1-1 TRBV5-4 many CASSLARQTEAFF TGTGCCAGCAGCTTGGCTAGACAAACTGAAGCTTTCTTT
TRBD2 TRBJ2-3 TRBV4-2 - CASSQKAGITDTQYF TGTGCCAGCAGCCAGAAAGCGGGAATCACAGATACGCAGTATTTT
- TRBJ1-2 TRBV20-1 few CSARDRAFEGVFGYTF TGCAGTGCTAGAGATAGGGCGTTTGAAGGTGTCTTCGGCTACACCTTC
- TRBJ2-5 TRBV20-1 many CSALGETQYF TGCAGTGCCCTCGGGGAGACCCAGTACTTC
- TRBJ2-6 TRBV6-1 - CASSRQGGSSGANVLTF TGTGCCAGCAGTAGACAGGGAGGTTCCTCTGGGGCCAACGTCCTGACTTTC
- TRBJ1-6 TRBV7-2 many CASSQVNSPLHF TGTGCCAGCAGCCAGGTTAATTCACCCCTCCACTTT
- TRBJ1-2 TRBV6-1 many CASSKTGNYGYTF TGTGCCAGCAGTAAGACAGGAAACTATGGCTACACCTTC
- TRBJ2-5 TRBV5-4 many CASSRPGTEETQYF TGTGCCAGCAGCCGTCCCGGGACGGAAGAGACCCAGTACTTC
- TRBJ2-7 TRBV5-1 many CASSLDGGPYYEQYF TGCGCCAGCAGCTTGGACGGGGGTCCTTACTACGAGCAGTACTTC
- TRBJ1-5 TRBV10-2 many CASSVGGQPQHF TGCGCCAGCAGTGTGGGAGGACAGCCCCAGCATTTT
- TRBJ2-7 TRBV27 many CASSVGRSYEQYF TGTGCCAGCAGTGTCGGCCGATCCTACGAGCAGTACTTC
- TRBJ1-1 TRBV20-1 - CSANRWNTEAFF TGCAGTGCCAACCGGTGGAACACTGAAGCTTTCTTT
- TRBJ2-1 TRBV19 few CASSFSSYNEQFF TGTGCCAGTAGTTTTAGCTCCTACAATGAGCAGTTCTTC
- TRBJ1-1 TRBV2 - CASTLDGNTEAFF TGTGCCAGCACCCTGGACGGGAACACTGAAGCTTTCTTT
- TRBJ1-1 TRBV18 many CASSPPGVRTEAFF TGTGCCAGCTCACCACCGGGGGTACGGACTGAAGCTTTCTTT
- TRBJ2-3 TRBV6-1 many CASRTREGADTQYF TGTGCCAGCCGGACTAGAGAGGGGGCAGATACGCAGTATTTT
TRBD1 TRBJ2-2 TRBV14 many CASSRDRSGELFF TGTGCCAGCAGCCGGGACAGGTCCGGGGAGCTGTTTTTT
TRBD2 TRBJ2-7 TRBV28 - CASSLLGLAGNYEQYF TGTGCCAGCAGTTTACTAGGGCTAGCGGGTAACTACGAGCAGTACTTC
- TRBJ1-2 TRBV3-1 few CASSQEGIYGYTF TGTGCCAGCAGCCAAGAAGGGATCTATGGCTACACCTTC
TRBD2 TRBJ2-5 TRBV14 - CASSQLKVTSGHQETQYF TGTGCCAGCAGCCAACTTAAGGTGACTAGCGGGCACCAAGAGACCCAGTACTTC
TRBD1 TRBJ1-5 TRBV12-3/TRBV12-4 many CASSLGTGPRQPQHF TGTGCCAGCAGTTTGGGGACAGGCCCCAGGCAGCCCCAGCATTTT
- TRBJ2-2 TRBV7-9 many CASSLQSGELFF TGTGCCAGCAGCCTTCAGTCCGGGGAGCTGTTTTTT
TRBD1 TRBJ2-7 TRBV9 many CASSVAGQGVYEQYF TGTGCCAGCAGCGTAGCGGGACAGGGGGTTTACGAGCAGTACTTC
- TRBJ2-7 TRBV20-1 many CSAWDFRTYEQYF TGCAGTGCATGGGACTTCCGCACCTACGAGCAGTACTTC
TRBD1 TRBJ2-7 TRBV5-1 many CASSLSTGSPYEQYF TGCGCCAGCAGCTTGTCGACAGGGAGTCCCTACGAGCAGTACTTC
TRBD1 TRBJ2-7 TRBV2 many CASQTGTGLYEQYF TGTGCCAGCCAAACCGGGACAGGGCTCTACGAGCAGTACTTC
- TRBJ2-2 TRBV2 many CASSEAANTGELFF TGTGCCAGCAGTGAGGCAGCGAACACCGGGGAGCTGTTTTTT
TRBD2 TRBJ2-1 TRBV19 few CASLAGVPYNEQFF TGTGCCAGCCTGGCGGGGGTCCCCTACAATGAGCAGTTCTTC
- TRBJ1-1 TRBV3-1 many CASSLHRAQRVNTEAFF TGTGCCAGCAGCCTCCACAGGGCCCAGAGGGTGAACACTGAAGCTTTCTTT
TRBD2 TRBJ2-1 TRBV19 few CASSKTSGGTYNEQFF TGTGCCAGTAGTAAGACTAGCGGGGGAACCTACAATGAGCAGTTCTTC
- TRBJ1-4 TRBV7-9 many CASSLAGGDINEKLFF TGTGCCAGCAGCTTAGCTGGGGGGGACATTAATGAAAAACTGTTTTTT
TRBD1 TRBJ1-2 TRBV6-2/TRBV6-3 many CASSRDSDYGYTF TGTGCCAGCAGCCGGGACAGCGACTATGGCTACACCTTC
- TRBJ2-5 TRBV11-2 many CASSLVRAVGETQYF TGTGCCAGCAGCTTAGTGCGGGCCGTGGGGGAGACCCAGTACTTC
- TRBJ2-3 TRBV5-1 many CASSPFLVRVDTQYF TGCGCCAGCAGCCCCTTTCTCGTACGGGTAGATACGCAGTATTTT